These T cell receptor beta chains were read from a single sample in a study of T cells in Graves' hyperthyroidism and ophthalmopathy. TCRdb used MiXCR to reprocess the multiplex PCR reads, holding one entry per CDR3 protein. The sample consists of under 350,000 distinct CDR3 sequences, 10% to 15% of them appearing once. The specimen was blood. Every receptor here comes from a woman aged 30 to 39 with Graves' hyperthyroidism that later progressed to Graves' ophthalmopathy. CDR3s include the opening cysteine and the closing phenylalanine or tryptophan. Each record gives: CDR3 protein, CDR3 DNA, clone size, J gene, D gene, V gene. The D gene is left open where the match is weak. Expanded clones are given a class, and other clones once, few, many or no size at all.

cdr3_aa: CASGSGANEAFF; cdr3_nt: TGTGCTAGTGGTTCCGGGGCCAATGAAGCTTTCTTT; clone_size: -; j_call: TRBJ1-1; d_call: -; v_call: TRBV12-5
cdr3_aa: CASSMGQGSSYEQYF; cdr3_nt: TGCGCCAGCAGCATGGGACAGGGGTCGTCCTACGAGCAGTACTTC; clone_size: many; j_call: TRBJ2-7; d_call: TRBD1; v_call: TRBV5-1
cdr3_aa: CSARAEWGDRGPENNEQFF; cdr3_nt: TGCAGTGCTAGGGCTGAGTGGGGGGACAGGGGGCCCGAAAACAATGAGCAGTTCTTC; clone_size: -; j_call: TRBJ2-1; d_call: TRBD1; v_call: TRBV20-1
cdr3_aa: CASSGRGTGNRYEQYF; cdr3_nt: TGTGCCAGCAGCGGCAGAGGGACAGGGAACCGGTACGAGCAGTACTTC; clone_size: many; j_call: TRBJ2-7; d_call: TRBD1; v_call: TRBV2
cdr3_aa: CASSWGPSAEAFF; cdr3_nt: TGTGCCAGTAGTTGGGGTCCGTCGGCTGAAGCTTTCTTT; clone_size: -; j_call: TRBJ1-1; d_call: -; v_call: TRBV19
cdr3_aa: CATSDLRVNQPQHF; cdr3_nt: TGTGCCACCAGTGATCTAAGGGTTAATCAGCCCCAGCATTTT; clone_size: many; j_call: TRBJ1-5; d_call: -; v_call: TRBV24-1
cdr3_aa: CASKAVDRNNQPQHF; cdr3_nt: TGTGCCAGCAAGGCCGTGGACAGAAACAATCAGCCCCAGCATTTT; clone_size: many; j_call: TRBJ1-5; d_call: -; v_call: TRBV28
cdr3_aa: CAARTGRFDEQYF; cdr3_nt: TGTGCCGCCCGGACAGGGAGATTCGACGAGCAGTACTTC; clone_size: -; j_call: TRBJ2-7; d_call: TRBD1; v_call: TRBV6-1
cdr3_aa: CASSFNTGLAGISYNEQFF; cdr3_nt: TGCGCCAGCAGCTTTAATACGGGACTAGCGGGAATTTCCTACAATGAGCAGTTCTTC; clone_size: few; j_call: TRBJ2-1; d_call: TRBD2; v_call: TRBV5-1
cdr3_aa: CASSSGSGNTIYF; cdr3_nt: TGTGCCAGCAGTTCAGGGTCTGGAAACACCATATATTTT; clone_size: many; j_call: TRBJ1-3; d_call: -; v_call: TRBV12-3/TRBV12-4
cdr3_aa: CSVDRDSTGELFF; cdr3_nt: TGCAGCGTCGACCGGGACAGCACCGGGGAGCTGTTTTTT; clone_size: few; j_call: TRBJ2-2; d_call: TRBD1; v_call: TRBV29-1
cdr3_aa: CASSPPGGRPSTDTQYF; cdr3_nt: TGTGCCAGCTCACCACCCGGCGGGAGACCCAGCACAGATACGCAGTATTTT; clone_size: many; j_call: TRBJ2-3; d_call: TRBD2; v_call: TRBV18
cdr3_aa: CASSPRSWATQYF; cdr3_nt: TGTGCCAGCAGCCCCAGATCCTGGGCGACCCAGTACTTC; clone_size: -; j_call: TRBJ2-5; d_call: -; v_call: TRBV9
cdr3_aa: CATSDPDSQETQYF; cdr3_nt: TGTGCCACCAGTGACCCGGACAGTCAAGAGACCCAGTACTTC; clone_size: -; j_call: TRBJ2-5; d_call: -; v_call: TRBV27
cdr3_aa: CASSLGQRNYGYTF; cdr3_nt: TGTGCCAGCAGCCTGGGACAGCGGAACTATGGCTACACCTTC; clone_size: many; j_call: TRBJ1-2; d_call: TRBD1; v_call: TRBV7-9
cdr3_aa: CASSLLTSGRVNEQFF; cdr3_nt: TGTGCCAGCAGCTTACTGACTAGCGGGAGAGTCAATGAGCAGTTCTTC; clone_size: many; j_call: TRBJ2-1; d_call: TRBD2; v_call: TRBV7-9
cdr3_aa: CSARETGGNGYTF; cdr3_nt: TGCAGTGCTAGAGAGACAGGGGGCAATGGCTACACCTTC; clone_size: -; j_call: TRBJ1-2; d_call: TRBD1; v_call: TRBV20-1
cdr3_aa: CASSRWEAGGNIQYF; cdr3_nt: TGTGCCAGCAGCCGGTGGGAAGCGGGAGGAAACATTCAGTACTTC; clone_size: few; j_call: TRBJ2-4; d_call: TRBD2; v_call: TRBV7-9
cdr3_aa: CAWRGLVNEQFF; cdr3_nt: TGTGCCTGGCGGGGACTAGTAAATGAGCAGTTCTTC; clone_size: many; j_call: TRBJ2-1; d_call: TRBD2; v_call: TRBV30
cdr3_aa: CAWSQGTFNEKLFF; cdr3_nt: TGTGCCTGGAGTCAGGGAACCTTTAATGAAAAACTGTTTTTT; clone_size: -; j_call: TRBJ1-4; d_call: -; v_call: TRBV30
cdr3_aa: CSVGAGWEETQYF; cdr3_nt: TGCAGCGTGGGTGCAGGTTGGGAAGAGACCCAGTACTTC; clone_size: many; j_call: TRBJ2-5; d_call: -; v_call: TRBV29-1
cdr3_aa: CASSVEGGTGELFF; cdr3_nt: TGTGCCAGCAGCGTCGAAGGCGGGACCGGGGAGCTGTTTTTT; clone_size: -; j_call: TRBJ2-2; d_call: -; v_call: TRBV9
cdr3_aa: CASSLPPGYEQYF; cdr3_nt: TGTGCCAGCAGCTTACCCCCGGGGTACGAGCAGTACTTC; clone_size: many; j_call: TRBJ2-7; d_call: -; v_call: TRBV7-2
cdr3_aa: CASSATGREESQYF; cdr3_nt: TGTGCCAGCAGTGCGACAGGGAGGGAAGAATCCCAGTACTTC; clone_size: few; j_call: TRBJ2-5; d_call: -; v_call: TRBV27
cdr3_aa: CASSDEGASTEAFF; cdr3_nt: TGTGCCAGCAGTGATGAGGGGGCGAGTACTGAAGCTTTCTTT; clone_size: many; j_call: TRBJ1-1; d_call: TRBD1; v_call: TRBV2
cdr3_aa: CASTLLATITDTQYF; cdr3_nt: TGTGCCAGCACCCTACTAGCGACGATCACAGATACGCAGTATTTT; clone_size: many; j_call: TRBJ2-3; d_call: TRBD2; v_call: TRBV6-1
cdr3_aa: CSARGDRASLRSNQPQHF; cdr3_nt: TGCAGTGCTAGAGGGGACAGGGCCAGTTTGAGGAGCAATCAGCCCCAGCATTTT; clone_size: many; j_call: TRBJ1-5; d_call: TRBD1; v_call: TRBV20-1
cdr3_aa: CASSPRDRVAYEQYF; cdr3_nt: TGCGCCAGCAGCCCCCGGGACAGGGTGGCCTACGAGCAGTACTTC; clone_size: many; j_call: TRBJ2-7; d_call: TRBD1; v_call: TRBV5-1
cdr3_aa: CASKRGDYYNEQFF; cdr3_nt: TGTGCCAGTAAGCGGGGGGACTACTACAATGAGCAGTTCTTC; clone_size: few; j_call: TRBJ2-1; d_call: TRBD2; v_call: TRBV19
cdr3_aa: CASSWDGTEAFF; cdr3_nt: TGTGCCAGCAGTTGGGACGGCACTGAAGCTTTCTTT; clone_size: many; j_call: TRBJ1-1; d_call: -; v_call: TRBV6-1
cdr3_aa: CASSPETAYNEQFF; cdr3_nt: TGTGCCAGCAGCCCCGAAACCGCCTACAATGAGCAGTTCTTC; clone_size: -; j_call: TRBJ2-1; d_call: -; v_call: TRBV9
cdr3_aa: CASSGHWSRGGHEQFF; cdr3_nt: TGTGCCAGCAGTGGCCATTGGTCGCGGGGGGGCCATGAGCAGTTCTTC; clone_size: -; j_call: TRBJ2-1; d_call: TRBD2; v_call: TRBV28
cdr3_aa: CASIRPAGFSGANVLTF; cdr3_nt: TGTGCCAGCATCCGACCAGCGGGATTCTCTGGGGCCAACGTCCTGACTTTC; clone_size: few; j_call: TRBJ2-6; d_call: TRBD2; v_call: TRBV7-9
cdr3_aa: CASRIERGPYERYF; cdr3_nt: TGTGCCAGCAGAATAGAGCGGGGGCCCTACGAGCGGTACTTC; clone_size: -; j_call: TRBJ2-7; d_call: TRBD2; v_call: TRBV28
cdr3_aa: CASSLTQGLVF; cdr3_nt: TGTGCCAGCAGCCTTACACAGGGCCTAGTCTTT; clone_size: many; j_call: TRBJ1-1; d_call: -; v_call: TRBV7-2
cdr3_aa: CASLGVNNEQFF; cdr3_nt: TGTGCCAGCCTCGGGGTTAACAATGAGCAGTTCTTC; clone_size: many; j_call: TRBJ2-1; d_call: -; v_call: TRBV3-1
cdr3_aa: CASRDTGGFSANYGYTF; cdr3_nt: TGTGCCAGCAGGGACACAGGGGGCTTTTCGGCTAACTATGGCTACACCTTC; clone_size: many; j_call: TRBJ1-2; d_call: TRBD1; v_call: TRBV28
cdr3_aa: CASSPYLSGPGPGTDTQYF; cdr3_nt: TGTGCCAGCAGTCCCTATCTTAGCGGGCCCGGCCCTGGCACAGATACGCAGTATTTT; clone_size: many; j_call: TRBJ2-3; d_call: TRBD2; v_call: TRBV27
cdr3_aa: CASSFSRGPHEQYF; cdr3_nt: TGTGCCAGCAGTTTTTCCAGGGGGCCCCACGAGCAGTACTTC; clone_size: many; j_call: TRBJ2-7; d_call: TRBD1; v_call: TRBV28
cdr3_aa: CASRVGLARSSYNEQFF; cdr3_nt: TGTGCCAGCAGGGTTGGGCTAGCACGAAGCTCCTACAATGAGCAGTTCTTC; clone_size: -; j_call: TRBJ2-1; d_call: -; v_call: TRBV27
cdr3_aa: CASSLGATGATRGTQYF; cdr3_nt: TGTGCCAGCAGCTTAGGGGCCACTGGCGCCACCAGAGGGACCCAGTACTTC; clone_size: many; j_call: TRBJ2-5; d_call: -; v_call: TRBV13
cdr3_aa: CASNRVGGNTEAFF; cdr3_nt: TGTGCCAGTAATCGAGTCGGGGGTAACACTGAAGCTTTCTTT; clone_size: few; j_call: TRBJ1-1; d_call: -; v_call: TRBV19
cdr3_aa: CASSRGQRDNSPLHF; cdr3_nt: TGTGCCAGCAGCCGAGGACAGAGAGATAATTCACCCCTCCACTTT; clone_size: many; j_call: TRBJ1-6; d_call: -; v_call: TRBV3-1
cdr3_aa: CSVEFPAGVGEQYF; cdr3_nt: TGCAGCGTTGAATTCCCTGCGGGAGTAGGGGAGCAGTACTTC; clone_size: many; j_call: TRBJ2-7; d_call: TRBD2; v_call: TRBV29-1
cdr3_aa: CASSLSQGGTGELFF; cdr3_nt: TGTGCCAGCAGTTTATCTCAGGGGGGCACCGGGGAGCTGTTTTTT; clone_size: -; j_call: TRBJ2-2; d_call: -; v_call: TRBV27
cdr3_aa: CASSTPENDEKLFF; cdr3_nt: TGTGCCAGCAGCACTCCGGAGAATGATGAAAAACTGTTTTTT; clone_size: many; j_call: TRBJ1-4; d_call: -; v_call: TRBV3-1